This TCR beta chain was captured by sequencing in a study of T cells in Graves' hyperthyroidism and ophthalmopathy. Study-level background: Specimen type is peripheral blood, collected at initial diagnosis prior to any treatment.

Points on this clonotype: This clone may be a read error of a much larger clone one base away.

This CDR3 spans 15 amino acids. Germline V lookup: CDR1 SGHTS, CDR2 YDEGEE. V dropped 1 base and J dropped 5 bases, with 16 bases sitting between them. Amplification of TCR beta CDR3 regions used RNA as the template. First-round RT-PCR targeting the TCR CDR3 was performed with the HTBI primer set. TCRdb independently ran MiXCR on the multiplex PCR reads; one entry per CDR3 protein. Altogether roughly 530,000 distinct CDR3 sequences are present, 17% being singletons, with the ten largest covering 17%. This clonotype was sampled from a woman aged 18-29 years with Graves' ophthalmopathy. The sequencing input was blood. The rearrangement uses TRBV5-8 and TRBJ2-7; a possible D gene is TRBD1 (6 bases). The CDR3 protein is CASSLPGTLADEQYF. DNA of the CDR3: TGTGCCAGCAGCTTGCCCGGGACACTTGCCGACGAGCAGTACTTC.